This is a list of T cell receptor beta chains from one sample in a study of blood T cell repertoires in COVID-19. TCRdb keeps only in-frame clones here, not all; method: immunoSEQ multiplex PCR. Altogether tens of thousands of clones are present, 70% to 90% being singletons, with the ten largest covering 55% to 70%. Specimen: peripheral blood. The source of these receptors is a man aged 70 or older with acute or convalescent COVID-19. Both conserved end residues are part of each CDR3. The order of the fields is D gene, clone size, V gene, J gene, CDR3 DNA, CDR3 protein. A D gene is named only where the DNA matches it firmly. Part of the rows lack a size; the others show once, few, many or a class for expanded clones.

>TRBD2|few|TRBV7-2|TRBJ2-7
TGTGCCAGCAGATTTCTAGCGGCTTCCTACGAGCAGTACTTC
CASRFLAASYEQYF
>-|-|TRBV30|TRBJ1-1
TGTGCCTTGGAGTGGAACACTGAAGCTTTCTTT
CALEWNTEAFF
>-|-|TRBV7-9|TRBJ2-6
TGTGCCAGCATCCCAGGGGTCTCTGGGGCCAACGTCCTGACTTTC
CASIPGVSGANVLTF
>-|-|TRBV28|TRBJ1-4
TGTGCCAGCACTCGGGCGGGACCTAATGAAAAACTGTTTTTT
CASTRAGPNEKLFF
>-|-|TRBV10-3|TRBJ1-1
TGTGCCATCAGTACTAGTCCCACTGAAGCTTTCTTT
CAISTSPTEAFF
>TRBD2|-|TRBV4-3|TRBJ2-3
TGCGCCAGCAGCCAAGCGACGGGACTAGCGATCACAGATACGCAGTATTTT
CASSQATGLAITDTQYF
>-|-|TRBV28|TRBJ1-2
TGTGCCAGCACACGGGGAGGGAACCTAGCTAACTATGGCTACACCTTC
CASTRGGNLANYGYTF
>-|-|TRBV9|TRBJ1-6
TGTGCCAGCAGCCCCTACTCGGAGGCCTATAATTCACCCCTCCACTTT
CASSPYSEAYNSPLHF
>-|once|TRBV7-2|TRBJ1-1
TGTGCCAGCAGCTTAAGGTCCGGGTTTGGTTTCTTT
CASSLRSGFGFF
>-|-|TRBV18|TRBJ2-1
TGTGCCAGCTCACAATCTCAGGTTCCGAGCTCCTACAATGAGCAGTTCTTC
CASSQSQVPSSYNEQFF
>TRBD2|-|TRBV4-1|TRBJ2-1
TGCGCCAGCAGCCAAATACGGACTAGCGGGAGTGGGGATGAGCAGTTCTTC
CASSQIRTSGSGDEQFF
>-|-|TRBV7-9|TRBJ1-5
TGTGCCAGCAGCCTAGACGCGACCTCGGGGCCCCAGCATTTT
CASSLDATSGPQHF
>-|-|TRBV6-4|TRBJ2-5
TGTGCCAGCAGTGCACCCAGGGGAGAGACCCAGTACTTC
CASSAPRGETQYF
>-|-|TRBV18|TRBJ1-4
TGTGCCAGCTCACCACAGTCAGGAGGTGAAAAACTGTTTTTT
CASSPQSGGEKLFF
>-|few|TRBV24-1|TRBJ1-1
TGTGCCACCAGTGATTTTGGTCCGCCTCTAGAAGCTTTCTTT
CATSDFGPPLEAFF
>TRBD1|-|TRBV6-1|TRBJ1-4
TGTGCCAGCAGTGAAGCTTTCGGACAGGGGAATGAAAAACTGTTTTTT
CASSEAFGQGNEKLFF
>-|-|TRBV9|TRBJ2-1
TGTGCCAGCAGCGTACTAACTTCCGACAATGAGCAGTTCTTC
CASSVLTSDNEQFF